This T cell receptor beta chain comes out of a study of blood T cell repertoires in COVID-19. Study-wide background: Material from acute and convalescent COVID-19 was sourced from the United States, Italy and Spain. PBMCs, B-cell-depleted T cells, or T cells were the source of the cDNA or gDNA that made up the material.

In the study's own analysis: Reference gene primer amplification yielded estimated nucleated cell counts. Generated by immunoSEQ multiplex PCR, the TCRdb table keeps only in-frame clones and is missing some. The DNA gave D and trimming, while V, J and clone size come from that table. The sample contains about 170,000 clones, around 85% of which appear only once. Input material: peripheral blood. The TCR sequence derives from a man aged 60-69 years who had recovered from COVID-19.

The CDR3 loop is CASSFYGQGNTEAFF. CDR3 in DNA: TGTGCCAGCAGTTTCTACGGACAGGGGAACACTGAAGCTTTCTTT. The chain joins TRBV27 to TRBJ1-1; 8 positions agree with TRBD1. Germline lookup yields CDR1 MNHEY and CDR2 SMNVEV (reference sequence). This CDR3 has 15 amino acids. The J segment lost 1 base and the V segment lost 3 bases, leaving 4 bases of the junction unmatched.